Described below is a single T cell receptor beta chain sequence and its context. Its target is unknown. This sample is drawn from a study of T cell responses to AZD1222 COVID-19 vaccine. The overall study: Samples with a second dose at about 4 or about 12 weeks were pooled together. Whole-study results and caveats: The donor cohort was predominantly white British with a female majority, and clonal diversity may have been underestimated.

Repertoires were generated with immunoSEQ multiplex PCR, while TCRdb's copy carries only in-frame clones and drops some. The sample shows about 130,000 clones, 85% to 90% of them seen only once. This CDR3 is 16 amino acids long. Looked up from germline, CDR1 is KGHDR and CDR2 is SFDVKD. V shed 3 bases, J shed 4 bases, and the junction held 4 bases outside the gene matches. This sequence originates from an adult in good health. The chain combines TRBV24-1 with TRBJ2-1; 11 bases agree with TRBD2. The input for sequencing was peripheral blood, taken on day 0 of AZD1222 vaccination. The chain's CDR3 is CATSDATSGEYNEQFF. The DNA of the CDR3 is TGTGCCACCAGTGATGCGACTAGCGGGGAGTACAATGAGCAGTTCTTC.